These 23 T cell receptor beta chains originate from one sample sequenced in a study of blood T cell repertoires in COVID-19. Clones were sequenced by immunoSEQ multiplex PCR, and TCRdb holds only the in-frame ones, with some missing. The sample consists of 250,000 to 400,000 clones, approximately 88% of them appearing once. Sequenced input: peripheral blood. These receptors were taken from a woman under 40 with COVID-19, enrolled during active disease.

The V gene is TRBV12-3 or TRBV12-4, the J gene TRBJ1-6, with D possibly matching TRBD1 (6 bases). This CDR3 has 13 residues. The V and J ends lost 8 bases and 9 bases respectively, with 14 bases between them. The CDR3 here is CASLRGLGSPLHF. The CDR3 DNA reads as TGTGCCAGCCTCAGGGGTTTGGGTTCACCCCTCCACTTT.

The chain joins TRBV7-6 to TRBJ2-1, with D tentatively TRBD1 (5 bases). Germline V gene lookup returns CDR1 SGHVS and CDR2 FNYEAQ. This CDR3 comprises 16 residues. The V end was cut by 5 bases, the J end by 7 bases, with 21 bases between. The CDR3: CASSLLTDTPRNEQFF. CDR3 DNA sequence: TGTGCCAGCAGCCTATTGACAGACACCCCGAGGAATGAGCAGTTCTTC.

In nucleotides, the CDR3 is TGTGCCAGCAGTTCCCCGGACAGGGTCACTGAAGCTTTCTTT. Protein sequence: CASSSPDRVTEAFF. The chain is built from TRBV6-5 and TRBJ1-1; TRBD1 agrees at 8 bases. V lost 4 bases and J lost 4; bases outside the gene matches: 5. Germline assignment: CDR1 MNHEY and CDR2 SVGAGI. The CDR3 extends over 14 amino acids.

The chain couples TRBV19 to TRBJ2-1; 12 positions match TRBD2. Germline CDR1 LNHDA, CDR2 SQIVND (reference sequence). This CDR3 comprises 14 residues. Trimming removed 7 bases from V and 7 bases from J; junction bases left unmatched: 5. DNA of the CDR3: TGTGCCAGTACCCTAGCGGGGGGGCAGAATGAGCAGTTCTTC. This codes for CASTLAGGQNEQFF.

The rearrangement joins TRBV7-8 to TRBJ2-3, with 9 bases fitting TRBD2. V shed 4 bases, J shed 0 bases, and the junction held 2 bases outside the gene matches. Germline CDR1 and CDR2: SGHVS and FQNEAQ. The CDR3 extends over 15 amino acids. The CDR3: CASSYLAGSTDTQYF. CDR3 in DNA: TGTGCCAGCAGCTATCTAGCGGGGAGCACAGATACGCAGTATTTT.

CDR3 bases: TGTGCCACCAGTAACCGGGATACGCAGTATTTT. It encodes CATSNRDTQYF. V gene TRBV24-1 combines with J gene TRBJ2-3; no firm D call. Trimming left V 6 bases short and J 6 bases short, with 6 bases between. Germline values: CDR1 KGHDR, CDR2 SFDVKD. The CDR3 sequence is 11 residues long.

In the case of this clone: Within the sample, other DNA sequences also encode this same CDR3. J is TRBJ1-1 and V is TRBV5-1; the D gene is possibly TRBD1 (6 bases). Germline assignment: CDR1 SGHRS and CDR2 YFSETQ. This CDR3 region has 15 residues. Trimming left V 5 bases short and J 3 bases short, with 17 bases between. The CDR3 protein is CASSRTPGGDTEAFF. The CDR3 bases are TGCGCCAGCAGTCGGACACCGGGGGGCGACACTGAAGCTTTCTTT.

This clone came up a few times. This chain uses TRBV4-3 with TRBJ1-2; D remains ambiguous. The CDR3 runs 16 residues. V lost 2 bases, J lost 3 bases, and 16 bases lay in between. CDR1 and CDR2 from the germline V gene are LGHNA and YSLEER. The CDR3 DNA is TGCGCCAGCAGCCAACTACCGCGGGCCGGAGACTATGGCTACACCTTC. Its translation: CASSQLPRAGDYGYTF.

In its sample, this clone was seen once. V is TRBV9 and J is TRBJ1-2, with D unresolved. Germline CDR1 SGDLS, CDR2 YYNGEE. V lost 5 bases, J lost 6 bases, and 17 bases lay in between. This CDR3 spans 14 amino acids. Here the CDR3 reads CASSSRGGADGYTF. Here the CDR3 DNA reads TGTGCCAGCAGTTCCCGGGGTGGAGCGGATGGCTACACCTTC.

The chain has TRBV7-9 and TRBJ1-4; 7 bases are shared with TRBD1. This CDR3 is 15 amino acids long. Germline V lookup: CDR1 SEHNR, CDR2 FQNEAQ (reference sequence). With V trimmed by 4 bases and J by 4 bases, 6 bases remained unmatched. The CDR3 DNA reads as TGTGCCAGCAGCTCACCGGGACAGCTTAATGAAAAACTGTTTTTT. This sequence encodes CASSSPGQLNEKLFF.

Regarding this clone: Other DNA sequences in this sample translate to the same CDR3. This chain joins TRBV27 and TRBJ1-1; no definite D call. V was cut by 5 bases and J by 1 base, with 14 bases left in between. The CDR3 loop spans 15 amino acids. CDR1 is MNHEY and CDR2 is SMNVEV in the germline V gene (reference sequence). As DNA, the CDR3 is TGTGCCAGCAGTCCACTGAGGGCGGGGAACACTGAAGCTTTCTTT. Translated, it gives CASSPLRAGNTEAFF.

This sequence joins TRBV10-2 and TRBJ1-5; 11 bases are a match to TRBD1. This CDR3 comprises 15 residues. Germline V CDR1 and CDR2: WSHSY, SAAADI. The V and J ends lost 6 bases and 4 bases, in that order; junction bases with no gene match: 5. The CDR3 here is CASRDGTGGNQPQHF. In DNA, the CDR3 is TGCGCCAGCAGAGATGGGACAGGGGGAAATCAGCCCCAGCATTTT.

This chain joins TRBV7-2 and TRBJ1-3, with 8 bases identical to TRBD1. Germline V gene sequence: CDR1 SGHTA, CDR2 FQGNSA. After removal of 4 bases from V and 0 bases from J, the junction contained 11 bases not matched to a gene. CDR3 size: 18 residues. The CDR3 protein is CASSSLRGPFFSGNTIYF. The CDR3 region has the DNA TGTGCCAGCAGCTCCCTCAGGGGGCCCTTCTTCTCTGGAAACACCATATATTTT.

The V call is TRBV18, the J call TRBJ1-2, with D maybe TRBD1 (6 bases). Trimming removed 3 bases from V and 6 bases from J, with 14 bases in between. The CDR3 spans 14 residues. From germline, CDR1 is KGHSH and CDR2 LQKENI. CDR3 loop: CASSPRDTRNGYTF. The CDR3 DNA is TGTGCCAGCTCACCTAGGGACACCCGGAATGGCTACACCTTC.

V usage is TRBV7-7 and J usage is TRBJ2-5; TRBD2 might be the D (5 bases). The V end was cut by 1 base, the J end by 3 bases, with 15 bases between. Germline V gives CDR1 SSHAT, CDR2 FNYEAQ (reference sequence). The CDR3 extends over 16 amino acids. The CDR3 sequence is CASSLVAGSAKETQYF. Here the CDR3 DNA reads TGTGCCAGCAGCTTAGTGGCGGGCTCCGCGAAAGAGACCCAGTACTTC.

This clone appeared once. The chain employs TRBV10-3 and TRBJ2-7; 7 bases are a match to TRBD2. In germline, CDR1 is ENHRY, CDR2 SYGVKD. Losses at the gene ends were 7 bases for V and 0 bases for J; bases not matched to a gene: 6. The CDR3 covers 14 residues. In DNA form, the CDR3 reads TGTGCCATCAAAGGTAGCGGGTCCTCCTACGAGCAGTACTTC. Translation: CAIKGSGSSYEQYF.

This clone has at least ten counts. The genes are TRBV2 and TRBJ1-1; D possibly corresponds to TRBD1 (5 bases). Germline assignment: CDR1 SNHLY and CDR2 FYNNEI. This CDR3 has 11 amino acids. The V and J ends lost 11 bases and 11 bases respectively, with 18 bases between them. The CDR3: CAPSAGLRAFF. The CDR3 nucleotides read TGTGCCCCATCTGCGGGGCTTAGGGCTTTCTTT.

The CDR3 nucleotides read TGCAGTGCTAGTGGACCTTCTAGGCCGGGGAACTTACCCTACGAGCAGTACTTC. Protein product: CSASGPSRPGNLPYEQYF. The V and J genes are TRBV20-1 and TRBJ2-7, with D possibly TRBD2 on 5 matching bases. Looked up from germline, CDR1 is DFQATT and CDR2 is SNEGSKA (reference sequence). The length of the CDR3 is 18 residues. Trimming took 3 bases from V and 2 from J, leaving 26 bases between them.

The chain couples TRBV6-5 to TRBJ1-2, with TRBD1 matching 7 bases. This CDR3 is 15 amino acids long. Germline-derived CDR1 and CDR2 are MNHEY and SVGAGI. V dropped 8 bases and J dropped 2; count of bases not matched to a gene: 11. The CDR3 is CASQRTEQGNYGYTF. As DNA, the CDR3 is TGTGCCAGCCAGAGGACAGAACAGGGGAACTATGGCTACACCTTC.

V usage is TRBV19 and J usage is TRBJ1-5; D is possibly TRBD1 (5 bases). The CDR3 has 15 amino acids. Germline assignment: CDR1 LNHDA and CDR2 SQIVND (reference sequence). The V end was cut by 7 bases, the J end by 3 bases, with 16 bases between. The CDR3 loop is CASTPTGGLNQPQHF. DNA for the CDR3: TGTGCCAGTACCCCTACGGGGGGACTCAATCAGCCCCAGCATTTT. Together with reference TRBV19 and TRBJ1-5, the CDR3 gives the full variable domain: DGGITQSPKYLFRKEGQNVTLSCEQNLNHDAMYWYRQDPGQGLRLIYYSQIVNDFQKGDIAEGYSVSREKKESFPLTVTSAQKNPTAFYLCASTPTGGLNQPQHFGDGTRLSIL.

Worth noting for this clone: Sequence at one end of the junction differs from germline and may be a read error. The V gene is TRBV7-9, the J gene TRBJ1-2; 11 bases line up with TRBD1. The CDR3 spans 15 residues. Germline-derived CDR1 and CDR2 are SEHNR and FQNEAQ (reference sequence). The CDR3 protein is CASSRGTGGNDGYTF. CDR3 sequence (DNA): TGTGCCAGCAGCCGAGGGACAGGGGGTAACGATGGCTACACCTTC.

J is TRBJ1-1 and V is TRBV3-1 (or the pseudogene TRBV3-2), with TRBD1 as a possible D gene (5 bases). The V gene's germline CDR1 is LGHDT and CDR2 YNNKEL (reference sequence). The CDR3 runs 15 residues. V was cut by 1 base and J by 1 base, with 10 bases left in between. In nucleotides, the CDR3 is TGTGCCAGCAGCCAAGGCACGGGGGGGAACACTGAAGCTTTCTTT. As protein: CASSQGTGGNTEAFF.

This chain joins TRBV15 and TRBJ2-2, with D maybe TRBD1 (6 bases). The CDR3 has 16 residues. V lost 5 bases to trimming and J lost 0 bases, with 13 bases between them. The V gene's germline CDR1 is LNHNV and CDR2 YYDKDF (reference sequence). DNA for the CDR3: TGTGCCACCAGCTCCCTGGACAGTACGAACACCGGGGAGCTGTTTTTT. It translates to CATSSLDSTNTGELFF.